The 22 T cell receptor beta chains reported below all come from one sample, sequenced in a study of identical twins. MiXCR, run by TCRdb on the 5' RACE reads, gives a single entry per CDR3 protein. The table records hundreds of thousands of distinct CDR3 sequences, around 6% of them present only once. The specimen sequenced was naive T cells sorted from blood. These receptors originate from a man aged 18 to 29 in good health.

The chain employs TRBV20-1 and TRBJ2-5; either TRBD1 or TRBD2 may supply D (6 bases each). Germline CDR1 DFQATT, CDR2 SNEGSKA (reference sequence). Trimming pared 6 bases from V and 4 bases from J, leaving 21 bases between. CDR3 length: 15 amino acids. Written as DNA, the CDR3 is TGCAGTGCCAGAACTAGCAGGGGCAAGGTAGAGACCCAGTACTTC. This sequence encodes CSARTSRGKVETQYF.

Ten or more counts support this clonotype. The genes are TRBV20-1 and TRBJ1-5; the D gene is possibly TRBD1 (5 bases). Per the germline V gene, CDR1 is DFQATT and CDR2 is SNEGSKA (reference sequence). V lost 2 bases, J lost 7 bases, and 18 bases lay in between. This CDR3 spans 15 amino acids. CDR3 DNA: TGCAGTGCTAGAACCCCTGGGGGGGTCGGCCAGCCCCAGCATTTT. It is translated as CSARTPGGVGQPQHF.

This clonotype was found many times. The V and J genes are TRBV20-1 and TRBJ2-3; D uncertain. This CDR3 region has 12 residues. Germline-derived CDR1 and CDR2 are DFQATT and SNEGSKA (reference sequence). Trimming cost V 3 bases and J 0 bases, with 4 bases left between them. The CDR3, as DNA: TGCAGTGCTAGCGGGAGCACAGATACGCAGTATTTT. It yields the protein CSASGSTDTQYF.

V is TRBV27 and J is TRBJ2-7; TRBD1 matches 8 bases. Per germline, CDR1 MNHEY and CDR2 SMNVEV (reference sequence). CDR3 length: 14 amino acids. V lost 5 bases and J lost 6; bases outside the gene matches: 9. The CDR3 sequence is CASSTRTGQAEQYF. The CDR3 region has the DNA TGTGCCAGCAGTACTCGGACAGGGCAGGCCGAGCAGTACTTC.

This clonotype showed up many times. This sequence joins TRBV29-1 and TRBJ2-2; D possibly matches TRBD1 or TRBD2 (5 bases each). Per the germline V gene, CDR1 is SQVTM and CDR2 is ANQGSEA. V lost 4 bases, J lost 7 bases, and 13 bases lay in between. The CDR3 extends over 13 amino acids. CDR3 sequence (DNA): TGCAGCGTTGGTAGAGGGCAGGGCGGGGAGCTGTTTTTT. Translation gives CSVGRGQGGELFF.

This clonotype was counted at least ten times. This chain joins TRBV12-3 or TRBV12-4 and TRBJ1-1; D not certain. This CDR3 has 13 residues. Deletions cut 3 bases from V and 0 bases from J, with 5 bases between. CDR3 DNA: TGTGCCAGCAGTTTGGGTCTGAACACTGAAGCTTTCTTT. This gives the protein CASSLGLNTEAFF.

This sequence joins TRBV12-3 or TRBV12-4 and TRBJ1-4, with unresolved D. The CDR3 extends over 15 amino acids. V dropped 1 base and J dropped 4 bases, with 10 bases sitting between them. The CDR3 loop reads CASSLGLGINEKLFF. CDR3 DNA sequence: TGTGCCAGCAGTTTAGGGTTGGGAATTAATGAAAAACTGTTTTTT.

V and J are TRBV6-5 and TRBJ1-2, with D unresolved. The CDR3 runs to 14 residues. Trimming stripped 0 bases from V and 0 bases from J, with 5 bases between. Germline-derived CDR1 and CDR2 are MNHEY and SVGAGI. CDR3 amino acids: CASSYSQSNYGYTF. CDR3 DNA: TGTGCCAGCAGTTACTCTCAGTCTAACTATGGCTACACCTTC.

There are many counts of this clonotype. The CDR3 DNA is TGTGCCAGCATTCGACAGGGGCTCTACAATGAGCAGTTCTTC. Translated, it gives CASIRQGLYNEQFF. The V call is TRBV12-3 or TRBV12-4, the J call TRBJ2-1; 8 positions match TRBD1. V shed 7 bases, J shed 3 bases, and the junction held 5 bases outside the gene matches. The CDR3 is 14 residues long.

This clonotype occurred a few times. The CDR3 nucleotides read TGTGCCTGGAGCGTAAGGACACAGGGTAGGGAGTTCTTC. Its translation: CAWSVRTQGREFF. The chain combines TRBV30 with TRBJ2-1; perhaps TRBD1 as D (6 bases). Germline CDR1 is GTSNPN and CDR2 is SVGIG (reference sequence). The V end was cut by 3 bases, the J end by 14 bases, with 20 bases between. The CDR3 contains 13 residues.

This clonotype was detected ten times or more. The chain links TRBV5-1 to TRBJ1-5; D gene ambiguous. Germline V CDR1 and CDR2: SGHRS, YFSETQ. V shed 1 base and J shed 2 bases, with 16 bases lying between them. CDR3 length: 17 residues. CDR3 residues: CASSLSAAVNRNQPQHF. DNA for the CDR3: TGCGCCAGCAGCTTGTCGGCGGCAGTCAATCGCAATCAGCCCCAGCATTTT.

This clonotype showed up many times. The chain uses TRBV12-3 or TRBV12-4 and TRBJ2-5, with TRBD2 identical over 7 bases. The junction had 6 bases not matched to a gene; V was cut back by 5 bases and J by 9 bases. This CDR3 comprises 12 residues. Here the CDR3 DNA reads TGTGCCAGCAGTAAAGGGGACTACGCCCAGTACTTC. Encoded protein: CASSKGDYAQYF.

This clonotype was observed at least ten times. The gene calls are TRBV11-2 and TRBJ2-1, with 13 bases that match TRBD2. Germline loops: CDR1 SGHAT, CDR2 FQNNGV. The CDR3 sequence is 18 residues long. Trimming cost V 5 bases and J 7 bases; bases outside gene matches: 14. CDR3 DNA sequence: TGTGCCAGCAGCCCTAGGGGGACTAGCGGGACTGGGGGGAATGAGCAGTTCTTC. This encodes CASSPRGTSGTGGNEQFF.

The chain couples TRBV20-1 to TRBJ1-5, with 10 bases fitting TRBD1. The V gene end was trimmed by 5 bases and the J gene end by 3 bases; junction bases not matched to a gene: 7. The CDR3 is 15 amino acids. From germline, CDR1 is DFQATT and CDR2 SNEGSKA (reference sequence). The CDR3 DNA sequence: TGCAGTGCTTCCACCGGGACAGGGGTCAATCAGCCCCAGCATTTT. Protein: CSASTGTGVNQPQHF.

This clonotype has a count of ten or more. The rearrangement joins TRBV12-3 or TRBV12-4 to TRBJ2-1; the match to TRBD1 covers 8 bases. There are 13 residues in the CDR3. Germline trimming cut 6 bases from V and 9 bases from J; bases unmatched to any gene: 7. The CDR3 sequence: CASSPGTGSEQFF. The CDR3 DNA sequence: TGTGCCAGCAGCCCCGGGACAGGATCTGAGCAGTTCTTC.

This chain links TRBV4-3 with TRBJ2-5, with D perhaps assigned TRBD1 or TRBD2 (5 bases each). The germline gives CDR1 LGHNA, CDR2 YSLEER. V was trimmed by 1 base and J by 1 base, leaving 10 bases between them. The CDR3 contains 15 residues. CDR3 loop: CASSQGMGVQETQYF. In nucleotides, the CDR3 is TGCGCCAGCAGCCAAGGGATGGGGGTCCAAGAGACCCAGTACTTC.

This clonotype was counted many times. V gene TRBV5-1 combines with J gene TRBJ1-2, with unresolved D. Germline CDR1 reads SGHRS; CDR2 reads YFSETQ. V was clipped by 1 base and J by 3 bases, with 7 bases between them. CDR3 size: 13 residues. The CDR3 protein is CASSLFGDYGYTF. As DNA, the CDR3 is TGCGCCAGCAGCTTGTTCGGGGACTATGGCTACACCTTC.

The table lists this clonotype with many counts. This chain's CDR3 is CSVSDEQFF. The CDR3 bases are TGCAGCGTCTCCGATGAGCAGTTCTTC. This rearrangement joins TRBV29-1 to TRBJ2-1; D is undetermined. In germline, CDR1 is SQVTM, CDR2 ANQGSEA. V lost 6 bases and J 8 bases, leaving 5 bases between the germline ends. The CDR3 loop spans 9 amino acids.

This clonotype was seen repeatedly, ten times or more. J is TRBJ2-1 and V is TRBV12-3 or TRBV12-4; TRBD2 agrees at 7 bases. Losses at the gene ends were 8 bases for V and 6 bases for J; bases not matched to a gene: 13. The CDR3 has 15 amino acids. CDR3 protein: CASSLTSAGRNEQFF. CDR3 DNA sequence: TGTGCCAGCTCTTTAACTAGCGCAGGTCGCAATGAGCAGTTCTTC.

This clonotype was seen many times. This rearrangement joins TRBV4-1 to TRBJ2-3; D is possibly TRBD1 (5 bases). The CDR3 extends over 15 amino acids. Trimming left V 0 bases short and J 2 bases short, with 9 bases between. Germline assignment: CDR1 MGHRA and CDR2 YSYEKL. Here the CDR3 DNA reads TGCGCCAGCAGCCAAGACAAAGGGGTCACAGATACGCAGTATTTT. Amino acids: CASSQDKGVTDTQYF.

This sequence joins TRBV6-1 and TRBJ2-7, with 12 bases matching TRBD2. Per the germline V gene, CDR1 is MNHNS and CDR2 is SASEGT. J gave up 2 bases and V 8 bases, and 7 bases lay outside the gene matches. This CDR3 contains 15 residues. This CDR3 is CASGLRLAGAYEQYV. The CDR3 DNA is TGTGCCAGCGGGTTGAGACTAGCGGGAGCCTACGAGCAGTACGTC.

The chain couples TRBV12-3 or TRBV12-4 to TRBJ2-1; 13 bases agree with TRBD2. With 1 base clipped from V and 7 bases from J, the junction kept 13 bases outside the gene matches. The CDR3 has 19 residues. CDR3 sequence reads: CASSLGLIVGLAGRNEQFF. DNA for the CDR3: TGTGCCAGCAGTTTAGGGTTAATTGTGGGACTAGCGGGACGGAATGAGCAGTTCTTC.